A selection of T cell receptor beta chains follows, all from one sample in a study of T cells in Graves' hyperthyroidism and ophthalmopathy. Each CDR3 protein is one row after TCRdb ran MiXCR on the multiplex PCR reads. Altogether roughly 180,000 distinct CDR3 sequences are present, about 9.4% being singletons, with the ten largest covering roughly a fifth. The specimen was blood. Receptors originate from a woman aged 18-29 years with Graves' hyperthyroidism that later progressed to Graves' ophthalmopathy. Each CDR3 is given with its conserved first and last residue. D genes are given only for firm matches. Some rows have no size entry. The others give once, few or many, or a class for an expanded clone.

j_call: TRBJ1-1; d_call: -; v_call: TRBV6-1; clone_size: many; cdr3_aa: CASSYTTGYTEAFF; cdr3_nt: TGTGCCAGCAGTTATACTACAGGGTACACTGAAGCTTTCTTT
j_call: TRBJ2-7; d_call: TRBD1; v_call: TRBV20-1; clone_size: many; cdr3_aa: CSARDDERTGTGYHEQYF; cdr3_nt: TGCAGTGCTAGAGACGACGAGCGTACCGGGACAGGGTACCACGAGCAGTACTTC
j_call: TRBJ2-2; d_call: TRBD2; v_call: TRBV7-2; clone_size: many; cdr3_aa: CASSMRLAGSNTGELFF; cdr3_nt: TGTGCCAGCAGCATGAGACTAGCGGGGTCGAACACCGGGGAGCTGTTTTTT
j_call: TRBJ1-2; d_call: -; v_call: TRBV3-1; clone_size: many; cdr3_aa: CASSDRANYGYTF; cdr3_nt: TGTGCCAGCAGCGACCGGGCCAACTATGGCTACACCTTC
j_call: TRBJ2-2; d_call: TRBD2; v_call: TRBV7-8; clone_size: many; cdr3_aa: CASSLTLAGGITGELFF; cdr3_nt: TGTGCCAGCAGCTTAACGCTAGCGGGGGGAATCACCGGGGAGCTGTTTTTT
j_call: TRBJ2-7; d_call: -; v_call: TRBV7-8; clone_size: -; cdr3_aa: CASSSGSLDEQYF; cdr3_nt: TGTGCCAGCAGCTCCGGATCTTTAGATGAGCAGTACTTC
j_call: TRBJ1-5; d_call: TRBD1; v_call: TRBV3-1; clone_size: many; cdr3_aa: CASSLGQGINQPQHF; cdr3_nt: TGTGCCAGCAGCCTCGGACAGGGAATAAATCAGCCCCAGCATTTT
j_call: TRBJ1-1; d_call: -; v_call: TRBV14; clone_size: many; cdr3_aa: CASSHPREGAEAFF; cdr3_nt: TGTGCCAGCAGCCATCCGCGGGAAGGGGCTGAAGCTTTCTTT
j_call: TRBJ1-2; d_call: -; v_call: TRBV20-1; clone_size: many; cdr3_aa: CSAPRTVYGYTF; cdr3_nt: TGCAGTGCCCCCAGGACGGTATATGGCTACACCTTC
j_call: TRBJ2-1; d_call: -; v_call: TRBV20-1; clone_size: many; cdr3_aa: CSAPLPGIGNEQFF; cdr3_nt: TGCAGTGCTCCCCTTCCGGGAATAGGTAATGAGCAGTTCTTC
j_call: TRBJ1-2; d_call: -; v_call: TRBV3-1; clone_size: -; cdr3_aa: CASSQGQGYGYTF; cdr3_nt: TGTGCCAGCAGCCAAGGCCAGGGGTATGGCTACACCTTC
j_call: TRBJ1-5; d_call: -; v_call: TRBV9; clone_size: few; cdr3_aa: CASSVTDSRQPQHF; cdr3_nt: TGTGCCAGCAGCGTGACAGACTCCAGGCAGCCCCAGCATTTT
j_call: TRBJ2-1; d_call: TRBD1; v_call: TRBV20-1; clone_size: many; cdr3_aa: CSAPRQGSEQFF; cdr3_nt: TGCAGTGCTCCGAGACAGGGAAGTGAGCAGTTCTTC
j_call: TRBJ2-7; d_call: TRBD1; v_call: TRBV12-3/TRBV12-4; clone_size: many; cdr3_aa: CASSGLDRARTYEQYF; cdr3_nt: TGTGCCAGCAGTGGATTGGACAGGGCGCGAACCTACGAGCAGTACTTC
j_call: TRBJ2-3; d_call: -; v_call: TRBV2; clone_size: many; cdr3_aa: CASRLPSTDTQYF; cdr3_nt: TGTGCCAGCCGGCTCCCTAGCACAGATACGCAGTATTTT
j_call: TRBJ1-1; d_call: -; v_call: TRBV10-2; clone_size: many; cdr3_aa: CASRETLNTEAFF; cdr3_nt: TGCGCCAGCAGGGAGACCTTGAACACTGAAGCTTTCTTT
j_call: TRBJ2-7; d_call: TRBD2; v_call: TRBV20-1; clone_size: many; cdr3_aa: CSARPGGSDEQYF; cdr3_nt: TGCAGTGCTAGACCGGGAGGGTCCGACGAGCAGTACTTC
j_call: TRBJ1-2; d_call: TRBD1; v_call: TRBV19; clone_size: many; cdr3_aa: CASTPGTGVPNYGYTF; cdr3_nt: TGTGCCAGTACCCCTGGGACAGGGGTCCCAAACTATGGCTACACCTTC
j_call: TRBJ2-1; d_call: -; v_call: TRBV3-1; clone_size: many; cdr3_aa: CASSQDPGYNEQFF; cdr3_nt: TGTGCCAGCAGCCAAGATCCCGGGTACAATGAGCAGTTCTTC
j_call: TRBJ2-7; d_call: -; v_call: TRBV19; clone_size: many; cdr3_aa: CASSIGGSGSYEQYF; cdr3_nt: TGTGCCAGTAGTATAGGTGGGAGTGGGTCCTACGAGCAGTACTTC
j_call: TRBJ1-1; d_call: -; v_call: TRBV4-1; clone_size: -; cdr3_aa: CASSPPRGLTEAFF; cdr3_nt: TGCGCCAGCAGCCCGCCCCGAGGCTTAACTGAAGCTTTCTTT
j_call: TRBJ1-1; d_call: TRBD1; v_call: TRBV19; clone_size: many; cdr3_aa: CASSINPGGSTEAFF; cdr3_nt: TGTGCCAGTAGTATTAACCCAGGGGGCTCAACTGAAGCTTTCTTT
j_call: TRBJ2-1; d_call: TRBD1; v_call: TRBV12-5; clone_size: few; cdr3_aa: CASVGQGNGSYNEQFF; cdr3_nt: TGTGCTAGTGTGGGACAGGGCAACGGATCCTACAATGAGCAGTTCTTC
j_call: TRBJ2-3; d_call: -; v_call: TRBV7-8; clone_size: many; cdr3_aa: CASSQTTSTDTQYF; cdr3_nt: TGTGCCAGCAGCCAAACTACTAGCACAGATACGCAGTATTTT